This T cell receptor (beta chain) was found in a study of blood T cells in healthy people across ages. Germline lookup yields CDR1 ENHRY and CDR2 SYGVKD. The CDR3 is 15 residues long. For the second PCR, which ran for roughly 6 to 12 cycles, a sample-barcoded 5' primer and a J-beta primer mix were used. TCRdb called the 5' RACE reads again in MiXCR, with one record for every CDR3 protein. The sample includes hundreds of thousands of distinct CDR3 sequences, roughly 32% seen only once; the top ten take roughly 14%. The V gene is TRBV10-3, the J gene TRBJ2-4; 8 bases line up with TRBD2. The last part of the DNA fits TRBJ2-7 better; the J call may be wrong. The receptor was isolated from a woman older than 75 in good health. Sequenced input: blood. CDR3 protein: CAIGAGQRGFYEQYF. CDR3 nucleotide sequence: TGTGCCATCGGAGCGGGTCAGCGGGGGTTCTACGAGCAGTACTTC.